This T cell receptor (beta chain) was recovered during a study of tumor-infiltrating lymphocytes in primary liver carcinoma. A constant-region primer primed TCR beta cDNA synthesis from 400 to 550 ng of total RNA. Construction of TCR beta libraries relied on three successive nested multiplex PCR rounds employing slightly modified ARM-PCR. For 10 cycles apiece, the opening two PCR rounds ran with TRBV1-TRBV30 forward primers and a C-beta reverse primer. TCRdb itself ran the multiplex PCR reads through MiXCR, one entry per CDR3 protein. The table has under 90,000 distinct CDR3 sequences, 55% to 85% seen once. The CDR3 comprises 15 residues, both ends counted. Germline loops: CDR1 SEHNR, CDR2 FQNEAQ (reference sequence). Regarding this clonotype: Antigen specificity is unknown. Lacking the conserved final phenylalanine or tryptophan, this CDR3 likely reflects a read error. The DNA is omitted, as the CDR3 cannot be located on it reliably, and the CDR3 follows TCRdb's listing.

Study-level findings and limits: Blood trailed tumors significantly in top-250-clone fraction (p = 0.039).

Co-extraction of RNA and DNA was performed on roughly 20-33 mg of unsorted bulk tissue. Sequences were obtained from liver tumor tissue from sampling region 1. Subset here: tumor region T1, superior pole. The V gene is TRBV7-9, the J gene TRBJ2-2; the table's D call TRBD2 went unverified against the DNA. This TCR came from a man aged 35 to 55 with primary liver carcinoma and hepatitis B virus infection. This CDR3 reads CASSRTSGYTGEPFY.